The 25 T cell receptor beta chains given below trace back to one sample, sequenced in a study of Graves' ophthalmopathy and Graves' hyperthyroidism. Researchers took RNA transcripts and amplified TCR beta CDR3 regions from them. In the first round, RT-PCR was carried out with HTBI primers, and a multiplex PCR formed the second round. MiXCR, applied by TCRdb to the multiplex PCR reads, yields one record per CDR3 protein. The sample includes hundreds of thousands of distinct CDR3 sequences, 45% to 55% seen only once; the top ten take about half. Material for sequencing was peripheral blood. These receptors all come from an adult man with Graves' ophthalmopathy.

The V and J genes are TRBV12-3 or TRBV12-4 and TRBJ1-3; no clear D gene. The CDR3 spans 12 residues. The CDR3 reads CAVGVVGNTIYF. The CDR3 DNA follows: TGTGCGGTCGGGGTAGTAGGAAACACCATATATTTT.

This clonotype was seen only a few times. This sequence joins TRBV7-8 and TRBJ2-2; D is ambiguous. V lost 1 base, J lost 6 bases, and 6 bases lay in between. The CDR3 has 13 residues. Per the germline V gene, CDR1 is SGHVS and CDR2 is FQNEAQ. DNA of the CDR3: TGTGCCAGCAGCTTAGACGGGCCCGGGGAGCTGTTTTTT. Its protein product is CASSLDGPGELFF.

The chain is built from TRBV24-1 and TRBJ1-2; 7 bases agree with TRBD1. Trimming at V came to 3 bases and at J to 2 bases, leaving 8 bases not matched to a gene. The CDR3 has 16 residues. The germline CDR1 and CDR2 sequences are KGHDR and SFDVKD. CDR3 region: CATSDSDRAGNYGYTF. CDR3 nucleotide sequence: TGTGCCACCAGTGATAGCGACAGGGCGGGGAACTATGGCTACACCTTC.

This clonotype was recorded a few times. The rearrangement links TRBV6-1 to TRBJ1-1; unclear D gene. Germline-derived CDR1 and CDR2 are MNHNS and SASEGT. The ends were cut back, 6 bases at V and 3 bases at J, with 11 bases in the middle. The CDR3 is 13 amino acids. The CDR3 reads CASRFTQDTEAFF. The CDR3, as DNA: TGTGCCAGCAGATTCACCCAGGACACTGAAGCTTTCTTT.

V and J are TRBV7-9 and TRBJ1-2; D not certain. Trimming shortened V by 0 bases and J by 4 bases, and 3 bases separated the two germline ends. The CDR3 extends over 12 amino acids. Germline values: CDR1 SEHNR, CDR2 FQNEAQ (reference sequence). Here the CDR3 reads CASSLAVYGYTF. In nucleotides, the CDR3 is TGTGCCAGCAGCTTAGCCGTCTATGGCTACACCTTC.

The gene calls are TRBV7-2 and TRBJ1-5, with D tentatively TRBD1 (6 bases). The V end lost 1 base, the J end lost 4 bases, and 11 bases lay between the germline ends. There are 15 residues in the CDR3. The V gene's germline CDR1 is SGHTA and CDR2 FQGNSA. The CDR3 DNA reads as TGTGCCAGCAGCTTAGGAGGGGGGGCAAATCAGCCCCAGCATTTT. Translation gives CASSLGGGANQPQHF. Variable domain in full (rest from reference TRBV7-2 and TRBJ1-5): GAGVSQSPSNKVTEKGKDVELRCDPISGHTALYWYRQSLGQGLEFLIYFQGNSAPDKSGLPSDRFSAERTGGSVSTLTIQRTQQEDSAVYLCASSLGGGANQPQHFGDGTRLSIL.

The chain links TRBV20-1 to TRBJ2-3, with TRBD2 matching 9 bases. J was trimmed by 2 bases and V by 6 bases; bases with no gene match: 9. The CDR3 covers 15 residues. The germline gives CDR1 DFQATT, CDR2 SNEGSKA (reference sequence). DNA of the CDR3: TGCAGTGCCGAGGGTAGCGGGGGACTCACAGATACGCAGTATTTT. It translates to CSAEGSGGLTDTQYF.

Many counts were recorded for this clonotype. The chain has TRBV24-1 and TRBJ1-4, with D perhaps matching TRBD1 (6 bases). Trimming left V 3 bases short and J 8 bases short, with 18 bases between. Germline V gene lookup returns CDR1 KGHDR and CDR2 SFDVKD. The CDR3 length is 16 residues. The CDR3 sequence: CATSDPSRGGREKLFF. Written as DNA, the CDR3 is TGTGCCACCAGTGATCCCTCCAGGGGCGGAAGGGAAAAACTGTTTTTT.

The chain has TRBV29-1 and TRBJ2-7, with D possibly being TRBD1 (6 bases). The CDR3 spans 14 residues. Germline lookup yields CDR1 SQVTM and CDR2 ANQGSEA. Trimming shortened V by 6 bases and J by 7 bases, and 22 bases separated the two germline ends. Here the CDR3 DNA reads TGCAGCGTGTCAAGATCGACAGGTGAGGATGAGCAGTACTTC. It codes for CSVSRSTGEDEQYF.

This chain joins TRBV20-1 and TRBJ2-2, with 9 bases fitting TRBD2. CDR1 is DFQATT and CDR2 is SNEGSKA in the germline V gene (reference sequence). The CDR3 has 15 amino acids. Trimming at V came to 2 bases and at J to 5 bases, leaving 6 bases not matched to a gene. The CDR3, as DNA: TGCAGTGCTAGACAGGGGCTAGCGGGGACCGGGGAGCTGTTTTTT. Its translation is CSARQGLAGTGELFF.

The chain combines TRBV5-1 with TRBJ2-1, with D unclear. This CDR3 comprises 12 residues. V shed 6 bases and J shed 5 bases, with 9 bases lying between them. Germline CDR1 and CDR2: SGHRS and YFSETQ. The CDR3 region has the DNA TGCGCCAGCACTCGACCGGACAATGAGCAGTTCTTC. Amino acids: CASTRPDNEQFF.

The CDR3 bases are TGCAGTGCTAGTAGAACAGGGAACTATGGCTACACCTTC. This gives the protein CSASRTGNYGYTF. The chain recombines TRBV20-1 with TRBJ1-2; TRBD1 is a possible D gene (6 bases). The CDR3 is 13 amino acids. Trimming shortened V by 3 bases and J by 2 bases, and 10 bases separated the two germline ends. Germline V gives CDR1 DFQATT, CDR2 SNEGSKA (reference sequence).

This clonotype was counted a few times. The chain recombines TRBV9 with TRBJ1-6, with D uncertain. Germline V lookup: CDR1 SGDLS, CDR2 YYNGEE. Trimming left V 0 bases short and J 2 bases short, with 6 bases between. The CDR3 runs 15 residues. CDR3 DNA: TGTGCCAGCAGCGTAGATCCAGCCTATAATTCACCCCTCCACTTT. This codes for CASSVDPAYNSPLHF.

This chain joins TRBV4-1 and TRBJ1-1, with no clear D. The CDR3 is 14 amino acids. The germline CDR1 and CDR2 sequences are MGHRA and YSYEKL. With 1 base removed from V and 4 bases from J, the gap between germline ends came to 10 bases. The CDR3 spells CASSQGVGSTEAFF. The CDR3 coding sequence is TGCGCCAGCAGCCAAGGCGTGGGGAGCACTGAAGCTTTCTTT.

This clonotype was recorded at least ten times. This chain joins TRBV10-2 and TRBJ2-5; 7 nucleotides match TRBD2. Germline V CDR1 and CDR2: WSHSY, SAAADI. Trimming took 3 bases from V and 2 from J; bases not matched to a gene: 9. The length of the CDR3 is 16 residues. The CDR3, as DNA: TGCGCCAGCAGTGAAACGACTAGCAGACCGCAAGAGACCCAGTACTTC. Translating gives CASSETTSRPQETQYF.

The chain is built from TRBV19 and TRBJ2-2; no clear D gene. Germline assignment: CDR1 LNHDA and CDR2 SQIVND (reference sequence). This CDR3 has 14 amino acids. Trimming cost V 7 bases and J 0 bases, with 9 bases left between them. CDR3 DNA: TGTGCCAGTACGTGGGGTGCGAACACCGGGGAGCTGTTTTTT. Amino acids: CASTWGANTGELFF.

The V call is TRBV6-1, the J call TRBJ2-7, with D unresolved. V was shortened by 6 bases and J by 2 bases, with 11 bases between the two germline ends. This CDR3 contains 13 residues. Germline V gene sequence: CDR1 MNHNS, CDR2 SASEGT. CDR3 sequence (DNA): TGTGCCAGCAGCGGCGGTGGGACCTACGAGCAGTACTTC. This encodes CASSGGGTYEQYF.

The chain has TRBV10-1 and TRBJ2-2; 8 bases map to TRBD1. Looked up from germline, CDR1 is WNHNN and CDR2 is SYGVQD (reference sequence). The length of the CDR3 is 13 residues. The trim removed 6 bases at V and 13 bases at J, leaving 10 bases unmatched. This CDR3 reads CASSRPGQEVLFF. DNA of the CDR3: TGCGCCAGCAGCCGCCCGGGACAGGAGGTGCTGTTTTTT.

The J gene is TRBJ1-5, the V gene TRBV6-2 or TRBV6-3; unclear D gene. CDR1 MNHEY and CDR2 SVGEGT come from the germline V gene. This CDR3 has 16 amino acids. The V gene lost 0 bases and the J gene lost 3 bases, with 12 bases spanning the gap. The CDR3 DNA sequence: TGTGCCAGCAGTTACTCGAGTACACTCAACAATCAGCCCCAGCATTTT. Translating gives CASSYSSTLNNQPQHF.

The CDR3 coding sequence is TGCGCCAGCAGCCAAGATAGGGCAGGGGACAAGCAGTACTTC. This encodes CASSQDRAGDKQYF. The chain combines TRBV4-1 with TRBJ2-7, with D tentatively TRBD1 (6 bases). Germline CDR1 reads MGHRA; CDR2 reads YSYEKL. V was clipped by 0 bases and J by 8 bases, with 14 bases between them. The CDR3 covers 14 residues.

This clonotype was counted a few times. V and J are TRBV9 and TRBJ1-1; D gene ambiguous. From germline, CDR1 is SGDLS and CDR2 YYNGEE. V was clipped by 0 bases and J by 1 base, with 7 bases between them. This CDR3 has 14 residues. The CDR3 sequence: CASSVDWGNTEAFF. DNA for the CDR3: TGTGCCAGCAGCGTAGACTGGGGGAACACTGAAGCTTTCTTT.

This clonotype was counted only a few times. V is TRBV2 and J is TRBJ1-2, with D uncertain. Looked up from germline, CDR1 is SNHLY and CDR2 is FYNNEI. This CDR3 spans 13 amino acids. The V gene lost 8 bases and the J gene lost 0 bases, with 10 bases spanning the gap. As DNA, the CDR3 is TGTGCCAGCCGTCGCGGGCCTAACTATGGCTACACCTTC. This gives the protein CASRRGPNYGYTF.

CDR3 in amino acids: CASSLHRLAGPNSGANVLTF. The DNA for the CDR3 is TGTGCCAGCAGCTTACATCGGCTAGCGGGGCCTAACTCTGGGGCCAACGTCCTGACTTTC. V is TRBV11-2 and J is TRBJ2-6; TRBD2 agrees at 9 bases. Looked up from germline, CDR1 is SGHAT and CDR2 is FQNNGV. Trimming at V came to 2 bases and at J to 0 bases, leaving 11 bases not matched to a gene. The CDR3 has 20 amino acids.

The V and J genes are TRBV12-3 or TRBV12-4 and TRBJ1-4; 8 bases line up with TRBD1. Trimming took 6 bases from V and 11 from J; bases not matched to a gene: 5. CDR3 length equals 12 residues. CDR3 in DNA: TGTGCCAGCAGAGACAGGGGCGGGAAACTGTTTTTT. It yields the protein CASRDRGGKLFF.

Ten or more counts support this clonotype. This sequence joins TRBV7-8 and TRBJ2-6; D uncertain. The germline V gene has CDR1 SGHVS and CDR2 FQNEAQ. The CDR3 extends over 17 amino acids. V lost 0 bases to trimming and J lost 0 bases, with 9 bases between them. CDR3 coding DNA: TGTGCCAGCAGCTTAGCGAACCGACGCTCTGGGGCCAACGTCCTGACTTTC. The encoded protein is CASSLANRRSGANVLTF.